This T cell receptor (beta chain) was recovered during a study of CD8+ T cells in alopecia areata. In the study overall: For the treated group, dosing was oral tofacitinib at 5 to 10 mg twice daily.

Sequencing templates came from extracted RNA that was reverse transcribed into cDNA. Sequencing used immunoSEQ multiplex PCR; TCRdb keeps in-frame clones, though not all of them. Among 150,000 or so clones listed, roughly 48% were seen once. V gave up 8 bases and J gave up 9 bases, with 15 bases separating them. CDR1 is SGHRS and CDR2 is YFSETQ in the germline V gene. The CDR3 covers 12 residues. Collection of lesional scalp punch biopsies and peripheral blood was performed in alopecia areata patients. Sorted populations comprised CD4+ and CD8+ T cells obtained from PBMCs. The chain has TRBV5-1 and TRBJ2-4; tentatively, D is TRBD1 (8 bases). This TCR came from a human donor with alopecia areata. Sequencing input: CD4+ T cells sorted from blood. CDR3 amino acids: CARAGQVSIQYF. CDR3 in DNA: TGCGCCAGAGCGGGACAGGTCTCCATTCAGTACTTC.